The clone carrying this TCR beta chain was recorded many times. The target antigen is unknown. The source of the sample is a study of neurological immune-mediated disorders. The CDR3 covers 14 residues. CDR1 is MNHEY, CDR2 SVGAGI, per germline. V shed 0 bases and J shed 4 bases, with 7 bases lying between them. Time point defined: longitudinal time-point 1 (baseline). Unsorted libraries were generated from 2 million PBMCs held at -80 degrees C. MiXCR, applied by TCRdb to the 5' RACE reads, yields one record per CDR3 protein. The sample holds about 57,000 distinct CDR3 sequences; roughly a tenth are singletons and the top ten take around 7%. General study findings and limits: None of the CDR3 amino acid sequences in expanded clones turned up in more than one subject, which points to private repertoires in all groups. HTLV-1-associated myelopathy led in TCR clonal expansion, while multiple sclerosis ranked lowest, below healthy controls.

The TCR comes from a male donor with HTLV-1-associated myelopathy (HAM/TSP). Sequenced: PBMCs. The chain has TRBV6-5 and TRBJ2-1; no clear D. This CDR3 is CASSYSTAYNEQFF. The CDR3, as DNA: TGTGCCAGCAGTTACTCGACGGCTTACAATGAGCAGTTCTTC.